This T cell receptor (beta chain) came from a study of T-cell reconstitution after alpha-beta-depleted transplantation in children. Construction of the TCRbeta library involved unique molecular identifiers. TCRdb passed the PCR reads through MiXCR, listing each CDR3 protein once. The sample consists of more than 200,000 distinct CDR3 sequences, about 23% of them appearing once. The CDR3 consists of 13 residues. Germline V gene lookup returns CDR1 ENHRY and CDR2 SYGVKD. V shed 9 bases and J shed 3 bases, with 15 bases lying between them. The starting material was PBMCs, obtained before TCRalphabeta/CD19-depleted stem cell transplant. J is TRBJ2-7 and V is TRBV10-3; a possible D gene is TRBD1 (5 bases). This sequence was found in a girl aged 2-10 years with Fanconi anemia, due to receive a stem cell transplant. The CDR3 nucleotides read TGTGCCATAGCGTTAGGGGCCCTCTACGAGCAGTACTTC. This gives the protein CAIALGALYEQYF.